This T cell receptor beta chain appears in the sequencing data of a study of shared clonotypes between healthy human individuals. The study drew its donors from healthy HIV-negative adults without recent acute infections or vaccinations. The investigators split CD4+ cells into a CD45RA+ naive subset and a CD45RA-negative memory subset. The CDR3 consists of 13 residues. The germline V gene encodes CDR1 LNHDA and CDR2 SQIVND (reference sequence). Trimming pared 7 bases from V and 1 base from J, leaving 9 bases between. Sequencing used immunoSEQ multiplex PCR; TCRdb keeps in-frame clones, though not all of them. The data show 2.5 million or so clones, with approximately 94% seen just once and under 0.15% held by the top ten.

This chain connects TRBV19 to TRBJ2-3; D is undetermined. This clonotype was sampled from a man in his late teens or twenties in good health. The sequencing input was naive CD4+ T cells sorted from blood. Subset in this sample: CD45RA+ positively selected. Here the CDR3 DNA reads TGTGCCAGTAAACCTAGGGGCACAGATACGCAGTATTTT. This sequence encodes CASKPRGTDTQYF.